A single sample gave rise to the 7 T cell receptor beta chains below, sequenced in a study of control samples from healthy donors and cancer patients. The protocol was immunoSEQ multiplex PCR, while the TCRdb copy is restricted to in-frame clones and leaves out a portion. The data show some 140,000 clones, 89% seen once. The sample was PBMCs. The receptors come from a man between 45 and 60 years old with head and neck cancer.

Turning to this clone: This is likely a read error, given that the CDR3 carries no conserved phenylalanine or tryptophan at its end. The chain recombines TRBV10-3 with TRBJ1-1, with D unclear. This CDR3 region has 13 residues. Trimming pared 6 bases from V and 0 bases from J, leaving 8 bases between. Germline V gene lookup returns CDR1 ENHRY and CDR2 SYGVKD. CDR3 DNA sequence: TGTGCCATCAGAGACCAGGTGAACACTGAAGCTTTCCTT. Translation: CAIRDQVNTEAFL.

V and J are TRBV27 and TRBJ1-2; TRBD1 is a possible D gene (6 bases). CDR3 length: 14 amino acids. Germline lookup yields CDR1 MNHEY and CDR2 SMNVEV (reference sequence). Trimming took 6 bases from V and 2 from J, leaving 13 bases between them. In DNA form, the CDR3 reads TGTGCCAGCAGATTTATCGACAGGAACTATGGCTACACCTTC. Translating gives CASRFIDRNYGYTF.

This clone was observed a handful of times. The rearrangement uses TRBV2 and TRBJ2-5; 7 bases match TRBD1. Per germline, CDR1 SNHLY and CDR2 FYNNEI. V shed 5 bases and J 2 bases; nucleotides not matched to a gene: 5. CDR3 length: 14 amino acids. For the CDR3, the DNA is TGTGCCAGCAGTTTCGGACAGGCTCAAGAGACCCAGTACTTC. It encodes CASSFGQAQETQYF.

The chain joins TRBV6-5 to TRBJ2-1, with 12 bases aligning to TRBD2. From germline, CDR1 is MNHEY and CDR2 SVGAGI. This CDR3 is 16 amino acids long. Trimming at V came to 1 base and at J to 4 bases, leaving 2 bases not matched to a gene. CDR3 bases: TGTGCCAGCAGTTACTGGACTAGCGGGATTTACAATGAGCAGTTCTTC. Translated: CASSYWTSGIYNEQFF.

This clone was detected only once. This chain links TRBV11-3 with TRBJ1-1; D gene ambiguous. V lost 3 bases and J lost 5, with 10 bases in between. The CDR3 spans 13 residues. Germline V gene sequence: CDR1 SGHNT, CDR2 YENEEA. The CDR3: CASSFEGRTEAFF. The CDR3 bases are TGTGCCAGCAGCTTTGAAGGCCGGACTGAAGCTTTCTTT.

This clone was seen more than once but under ten times. The CDR3 nucleotides read TGTGCCAGCAGTCCTAGGACGACCGGCACCTACGAGCAGTACTTC. This gives the protein CASSPRTTGTYEQYF. This rearrangement joins TRBV28 to TRBJ2-7; D gene uncertain. The length of the CDR3 is 15 residues. The germline CDR1 and CDR2 sequences are MDHEN and SYDVKM. Trimming removed 5 bases from V and 2 bases from J, with 16 bases in between.

The chain uses TRBV7-2 and TRBJ1-6, with 9 bases that match TRBD1. Looked up from germline, CDR1 is SGHTA and CDR2 is FQGNSA. This CDR3 is 18 amino acids long. V lost 5 bases, J lost 8 bases, and 16 bases stayed unmatched. The CDR3 here is CASSISSLGQGVYSPLHF. The CDR3 DNA is TGTGCCAGCAGCATAAGTTCCCTGGGACAGGGAGTTTATTCACCCCTCCACTTT.